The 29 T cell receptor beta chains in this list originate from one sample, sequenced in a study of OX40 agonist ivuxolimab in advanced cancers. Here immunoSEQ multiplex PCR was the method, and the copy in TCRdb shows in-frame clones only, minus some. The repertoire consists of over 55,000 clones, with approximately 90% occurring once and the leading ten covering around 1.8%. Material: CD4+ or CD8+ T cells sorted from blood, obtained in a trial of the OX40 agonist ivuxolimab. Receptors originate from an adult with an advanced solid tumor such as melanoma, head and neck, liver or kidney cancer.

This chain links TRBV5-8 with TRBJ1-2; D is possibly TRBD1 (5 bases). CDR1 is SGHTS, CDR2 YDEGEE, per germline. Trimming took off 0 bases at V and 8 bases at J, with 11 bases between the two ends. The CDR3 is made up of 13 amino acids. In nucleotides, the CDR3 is TGTGCCAGCAGCTTGGTGGGGACCTGGGGCTACACCTTC. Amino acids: CASSLVGTWGYTF.

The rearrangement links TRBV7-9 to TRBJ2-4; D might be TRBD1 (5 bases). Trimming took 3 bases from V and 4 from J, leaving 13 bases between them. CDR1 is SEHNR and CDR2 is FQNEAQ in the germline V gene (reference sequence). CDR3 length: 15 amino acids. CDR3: CASSLWVGQKNIQYF. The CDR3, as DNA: TGTGCCAGCAGCTTGTGGGTGGGGCAGAAAAACATTCAGTACTTC.

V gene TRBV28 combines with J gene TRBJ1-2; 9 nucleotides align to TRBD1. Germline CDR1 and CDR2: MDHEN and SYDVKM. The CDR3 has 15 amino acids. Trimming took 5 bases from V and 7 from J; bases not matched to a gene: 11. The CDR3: CASSPTWDRVRGYTF. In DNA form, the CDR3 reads TGTGCCAGCAGTCCAACGTGGGACAGGGTACGTGGCTACACCTTC.

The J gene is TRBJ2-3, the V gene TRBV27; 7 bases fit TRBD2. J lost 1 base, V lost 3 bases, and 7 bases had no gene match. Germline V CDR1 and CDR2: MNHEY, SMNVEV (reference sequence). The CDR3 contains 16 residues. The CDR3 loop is CASSFEAGAGTDTQYF. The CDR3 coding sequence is TGTGCCAGCAGTTTCGAGGCGGGAGCCGGCACAGATACGCAGTATTTT.

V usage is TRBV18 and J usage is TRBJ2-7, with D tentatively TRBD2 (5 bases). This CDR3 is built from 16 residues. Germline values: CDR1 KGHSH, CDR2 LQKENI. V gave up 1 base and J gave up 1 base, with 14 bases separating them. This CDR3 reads CASSPLVRGSSYEQYF. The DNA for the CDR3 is TGTGCCAGCTCACCACTGGTCCGGGGTTCGTCCTACGAGCAGTACTTC.

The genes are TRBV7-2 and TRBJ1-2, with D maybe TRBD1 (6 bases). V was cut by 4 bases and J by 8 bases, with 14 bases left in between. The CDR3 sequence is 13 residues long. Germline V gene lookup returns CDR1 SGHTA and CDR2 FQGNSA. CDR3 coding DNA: TGTGCCAGCAGCTCCACAGGGTTAGAAGGCTACACCTTC. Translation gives CASSSTGLEGYTF.

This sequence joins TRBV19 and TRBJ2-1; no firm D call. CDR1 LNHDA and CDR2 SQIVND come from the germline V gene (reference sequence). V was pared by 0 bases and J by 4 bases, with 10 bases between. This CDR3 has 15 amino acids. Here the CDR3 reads CASSIDGLLYNEQFF. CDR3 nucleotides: TGTGCCAGTAGTATAGACGGGCTCTTATACAATGAGCAGTTCTTC.

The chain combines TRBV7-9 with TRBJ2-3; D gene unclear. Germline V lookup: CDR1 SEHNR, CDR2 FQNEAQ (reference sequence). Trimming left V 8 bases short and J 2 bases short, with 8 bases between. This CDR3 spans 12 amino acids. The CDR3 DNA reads TGTGCCAGCTCTGCAACCACAGATACGCAGTATTTT. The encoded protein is CASSATTDTQYF.

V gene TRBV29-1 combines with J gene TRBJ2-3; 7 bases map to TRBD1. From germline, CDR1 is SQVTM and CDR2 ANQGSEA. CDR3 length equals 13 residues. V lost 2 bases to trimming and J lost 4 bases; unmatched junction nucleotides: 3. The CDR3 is CSVEYRGPDTQYF. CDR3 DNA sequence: TGCAGCGTTGAATACAGGGGCCCAGATACGCAGTATTTT.

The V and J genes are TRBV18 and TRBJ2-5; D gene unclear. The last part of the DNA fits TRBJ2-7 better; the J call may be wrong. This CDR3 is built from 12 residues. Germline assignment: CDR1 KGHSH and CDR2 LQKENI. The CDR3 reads CASSLEGYEQYF. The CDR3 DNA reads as TGTGCCAGCTCTCTTGAAGGCTACGAGCAGTACTTC.

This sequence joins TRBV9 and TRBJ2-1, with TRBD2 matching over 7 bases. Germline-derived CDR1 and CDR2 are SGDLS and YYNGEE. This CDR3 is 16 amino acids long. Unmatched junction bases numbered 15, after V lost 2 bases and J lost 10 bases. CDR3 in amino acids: CASSVQAGPMICEQFF. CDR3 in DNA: TGTGCCAGCAGCGTCCAAGCGGGGCCGATGATTTGCGAGCAGTTCTTC.

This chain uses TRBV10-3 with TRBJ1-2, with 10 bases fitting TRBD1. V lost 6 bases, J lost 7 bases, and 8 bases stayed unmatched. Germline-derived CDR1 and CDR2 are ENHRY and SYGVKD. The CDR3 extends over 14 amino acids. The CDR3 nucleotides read TGTGCCATCAGAGGGACAGGGGAAGAACGTGGCTACACCTTC. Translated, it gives CAIRGTGEERGYTF.

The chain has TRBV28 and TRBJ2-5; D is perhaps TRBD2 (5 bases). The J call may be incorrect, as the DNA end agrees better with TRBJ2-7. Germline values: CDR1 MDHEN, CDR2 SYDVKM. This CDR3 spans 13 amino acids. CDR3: CASSLSGAYEQYF. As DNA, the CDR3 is TGTGCCAGCAGTTTGAGCGGAGCCTACGAGCAGTACTTC.

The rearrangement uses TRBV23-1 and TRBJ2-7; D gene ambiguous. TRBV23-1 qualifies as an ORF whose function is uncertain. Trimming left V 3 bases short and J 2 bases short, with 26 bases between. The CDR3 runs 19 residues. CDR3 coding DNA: TGCGCCAGCAGTCATGAAGGTGAAGGGAACTCCCAAATGACCTACGAGCAGTACTTC. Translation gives CASSHEGEGNSQMTYEQYF.

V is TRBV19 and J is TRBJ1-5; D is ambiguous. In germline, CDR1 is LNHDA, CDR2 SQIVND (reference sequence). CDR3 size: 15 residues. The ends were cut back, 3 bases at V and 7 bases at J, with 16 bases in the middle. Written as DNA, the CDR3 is TGTGCCAGTAGTATCCCTGGACCCCCCGGACAGCCCCAGCATTTT. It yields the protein CASSIPGPPGQPQHF.

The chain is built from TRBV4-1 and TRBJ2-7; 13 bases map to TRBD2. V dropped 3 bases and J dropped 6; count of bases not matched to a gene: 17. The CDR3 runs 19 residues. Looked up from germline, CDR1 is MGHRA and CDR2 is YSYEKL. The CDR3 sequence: CASSQTNRWTSGREVEQYF. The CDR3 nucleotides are TGCGCCAGCAGCCAGACGAATCGCTGGACTAGCGGGAGAGAGGTCGAGCAGTACTTC.

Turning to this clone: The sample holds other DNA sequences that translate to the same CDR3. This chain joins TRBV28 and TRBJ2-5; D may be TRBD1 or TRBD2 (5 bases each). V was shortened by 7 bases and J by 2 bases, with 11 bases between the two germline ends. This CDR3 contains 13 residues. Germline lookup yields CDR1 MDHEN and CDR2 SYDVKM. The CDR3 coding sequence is TGTGCCAGCACCTCCGGGGCTCAAGAGACCCAGTACTTC. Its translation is CASTSGAQETQYF.

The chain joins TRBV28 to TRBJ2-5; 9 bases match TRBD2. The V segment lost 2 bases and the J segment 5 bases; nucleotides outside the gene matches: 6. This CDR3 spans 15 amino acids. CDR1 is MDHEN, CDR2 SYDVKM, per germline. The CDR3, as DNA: TGTGCCAGCAGTTTAGGCGGGGGGGTAGGGGAGACCCAGTACTTC. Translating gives CASSLGGGVGETQYF.

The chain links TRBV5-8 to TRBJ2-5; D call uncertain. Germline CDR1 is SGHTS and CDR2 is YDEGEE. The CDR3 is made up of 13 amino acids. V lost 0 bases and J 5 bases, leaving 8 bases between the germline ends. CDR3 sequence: CASSLAYGETQYF. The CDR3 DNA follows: TGTGCCAGCAGCTTGGCCTACGGGGAGACCCAGTACTTC.

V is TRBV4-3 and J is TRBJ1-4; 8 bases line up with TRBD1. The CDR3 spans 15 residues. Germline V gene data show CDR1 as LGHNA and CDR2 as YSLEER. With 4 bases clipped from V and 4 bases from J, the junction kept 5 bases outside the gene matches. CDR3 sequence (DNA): TGCGCCAGCAGCCCTGGACAGGGAAGTAATGAAAAACTGTTTTTT. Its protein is CASSPGQGSNEKLFF.

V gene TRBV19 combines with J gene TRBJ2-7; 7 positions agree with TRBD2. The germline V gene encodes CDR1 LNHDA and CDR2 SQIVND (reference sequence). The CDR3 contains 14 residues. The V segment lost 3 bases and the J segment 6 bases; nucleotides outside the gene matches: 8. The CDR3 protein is CASSMSAWEGEQYF. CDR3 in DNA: TGTGCCAGTAGTATGTCCGCATGGGAGGGCGAGCAGTACTTC.

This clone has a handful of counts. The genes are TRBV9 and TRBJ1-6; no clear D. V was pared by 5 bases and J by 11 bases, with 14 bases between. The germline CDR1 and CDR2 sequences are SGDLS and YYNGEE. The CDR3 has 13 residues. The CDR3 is CASSIDLAAPLHF. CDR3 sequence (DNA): TGTGCCAGCAGTATAGACCTGGCCGCACCCCTCCACTTT.

CDR3 DNA sequence: TGCGCCAGCAGCCCGGCCCCGGGACAGGGTAGCTATGAGCAGTTCTTC. Residues: CASSPAPGQGSYEQFF. V gene TRBV5-1 combines with J gene TRBJ2-1; 9 nucleotides agree with TRBD1. Germline trimming cut 4 bases from V and 8 bases from J; bases unmatched to any gene: 13. The CDR3 sequence is 16 residues long. From germline, CDR1 is SGHRS and CDR2 YFSETQ.

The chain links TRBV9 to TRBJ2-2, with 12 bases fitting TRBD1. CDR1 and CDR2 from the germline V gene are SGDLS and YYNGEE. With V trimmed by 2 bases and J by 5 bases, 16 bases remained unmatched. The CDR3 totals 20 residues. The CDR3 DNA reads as TGTGCCAGCAGCGTCCGTGATGGGTCCGGGACAGGGGGCATTACCGGGGAGCTGTTTTTT. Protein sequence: CASSVRDGSGTGGITGELFF. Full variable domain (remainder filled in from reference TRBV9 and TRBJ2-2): DSGVTQTPKHLITATGQRVTLRCSPRSGDLSVYWYQQSLDQGLQFLIQYYNGEERAKGNILERFSAQQFPDLHSELNLSSLELGDSALYFCASSVRDGSGTGGITGELFFGEGSRLTVL.

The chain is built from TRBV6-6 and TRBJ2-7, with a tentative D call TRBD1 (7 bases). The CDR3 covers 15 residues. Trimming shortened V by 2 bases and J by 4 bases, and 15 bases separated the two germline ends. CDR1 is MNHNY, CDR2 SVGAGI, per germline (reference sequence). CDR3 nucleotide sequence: TGTGCCAGCAGTTACAGTGGAGGGGGCGAGTACGAGCAGTACTTC. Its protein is CASSYSGGGEYEQYF.

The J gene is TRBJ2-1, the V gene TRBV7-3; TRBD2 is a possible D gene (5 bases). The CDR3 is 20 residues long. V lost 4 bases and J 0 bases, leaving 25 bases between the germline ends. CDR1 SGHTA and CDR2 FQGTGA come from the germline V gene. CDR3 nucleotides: TGTGCCAGCAGCTCCCCCGGACGGCGGGCAACATTATCCTCCTACAATGAGCAGTTCTTC. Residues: CASSSPGRRATLSSYNEQFF.

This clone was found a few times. The CDR3 loop reads CASSVASSYNSPLHF. The CDR3 bases are TGTGCCAGCAGCGTTGCGAGCTCCTATAATTCACCCCTCCACTTT. The chain joins TRBV9 to TRBJ1-6; D is uncertain. The CDR3 covers 15 residues. The germline V gene has CDR1 SGDLS and CDR2 YYNGEE. V was pared by 2 bases and J by 0 bases, with 6 bases between.

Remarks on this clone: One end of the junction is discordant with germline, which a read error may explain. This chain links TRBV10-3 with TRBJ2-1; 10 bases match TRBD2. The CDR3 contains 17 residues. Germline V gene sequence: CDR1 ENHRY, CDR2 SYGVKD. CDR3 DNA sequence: TGTGCCGTCAGTGCCCTGGCGAGCGGGAGGGGTTACAATGAGCAGTTCTTC. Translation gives CAVSALASGRGYNEQFF.

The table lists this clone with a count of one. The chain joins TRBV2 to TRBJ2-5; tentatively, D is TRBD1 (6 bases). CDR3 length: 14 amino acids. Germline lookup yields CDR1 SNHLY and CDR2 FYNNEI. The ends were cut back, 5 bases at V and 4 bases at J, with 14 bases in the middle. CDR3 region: CASSTGTSRETQYF. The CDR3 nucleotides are TGTGCCAGCAGTACCGGGACATCGCGAGAGACCCAGTACTTC.